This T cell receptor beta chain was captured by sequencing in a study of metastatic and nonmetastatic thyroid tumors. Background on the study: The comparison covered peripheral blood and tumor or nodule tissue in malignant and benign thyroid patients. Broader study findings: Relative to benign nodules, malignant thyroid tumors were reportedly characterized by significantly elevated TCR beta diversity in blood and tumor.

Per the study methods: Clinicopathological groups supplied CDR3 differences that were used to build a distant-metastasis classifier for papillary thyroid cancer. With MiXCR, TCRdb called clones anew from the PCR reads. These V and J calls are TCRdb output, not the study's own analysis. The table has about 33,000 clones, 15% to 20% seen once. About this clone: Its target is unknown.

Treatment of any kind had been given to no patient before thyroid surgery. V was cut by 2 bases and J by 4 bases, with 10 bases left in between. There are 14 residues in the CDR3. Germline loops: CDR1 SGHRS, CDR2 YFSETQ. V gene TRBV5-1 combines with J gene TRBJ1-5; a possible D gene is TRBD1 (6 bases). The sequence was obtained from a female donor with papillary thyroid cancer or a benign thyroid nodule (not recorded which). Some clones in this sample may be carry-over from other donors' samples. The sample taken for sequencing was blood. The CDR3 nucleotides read TGCGCCAGCAGCTTTGTGGACAGAAATCAGCCCCAGCATTTT. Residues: CASSFVDRNQPQHF.